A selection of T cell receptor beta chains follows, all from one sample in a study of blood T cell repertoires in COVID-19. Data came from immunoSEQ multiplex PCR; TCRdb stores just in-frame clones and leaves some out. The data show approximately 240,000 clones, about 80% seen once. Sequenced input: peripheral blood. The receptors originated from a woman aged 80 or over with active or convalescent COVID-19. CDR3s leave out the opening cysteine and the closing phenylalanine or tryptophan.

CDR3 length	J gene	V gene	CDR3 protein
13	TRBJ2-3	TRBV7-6	ASSPGTGLTDTQY
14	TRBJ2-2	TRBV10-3	AISELGPTDTGELF
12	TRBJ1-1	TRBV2	ASSARTGGSEAF
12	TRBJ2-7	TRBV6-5	ASGPGTGLYEQY
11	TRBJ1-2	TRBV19	ASSPQGAYGYT
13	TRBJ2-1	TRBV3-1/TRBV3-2	ASSHGLAFGNEQF
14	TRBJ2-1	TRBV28	ASSLADERRYNEQF
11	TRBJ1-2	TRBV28	ASSLGRYYGYT
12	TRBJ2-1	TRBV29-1	SVRWRTGQDEQF
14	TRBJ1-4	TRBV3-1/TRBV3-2	ASSHGRTAQDEKLF
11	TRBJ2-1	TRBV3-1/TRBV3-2	ASSPVQYNEQF
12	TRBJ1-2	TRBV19	ASTQDRGNYGYT
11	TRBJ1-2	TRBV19	ASTSRSRSGYT
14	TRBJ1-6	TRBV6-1	ASSESSGGIGSPLH
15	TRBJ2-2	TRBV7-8	ASSLVGGTANTGELF
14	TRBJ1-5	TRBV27	ASSLWSGQGSQPQH
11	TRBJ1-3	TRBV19	ASSLGVRDTIY
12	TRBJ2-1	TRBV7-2	ASSLARRGNEQF
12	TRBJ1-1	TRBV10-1	ASSESDGGTEAF
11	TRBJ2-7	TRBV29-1	SVGMWQGGEQY
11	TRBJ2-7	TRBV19	ASCKGLGYEQY
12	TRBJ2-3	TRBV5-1	ASSLVSYTDTQY
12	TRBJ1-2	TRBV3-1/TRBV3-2	ASSQGVLVYGYT